The 27 T cell receptor beta chains given below trace back to one sample, sequenced in a study of blood T cell repertoires in COVID-19. Repertoires were generated with immunoSEQ multiplex PCR, while TCRdb's copy carries only in-frame clones and drops some. Here the sample spans more than 300,000 clones, 88% being singletons. The sample was peripheral blood. The origin of the receptors is a woman in her twenties or thirties with COVID-19, enrolled during active disease.

This clone was seen a single time. V usage is TRBV27 and J usage is TRBJ2-5, with a tentative D call TRBD2 (6 bases). Germline V gives CDR1 MNHEY, CDR2 SMNVEV (reference sequence). This CDR3 has 14 residues. V was cut by 7 bases and J by 1 base, with 13 bases left in between. Here the CDR3 DNA reads TGTGCCAGCACCACCATCGGGGGCCAAGAGACCCAGTACTTC. Translated: CASTTIGGQETQYF.

The chain joins TRBV12-3 or TRBV12-4 to TRBJ2-7; no firm D call. This CDR3 is 13 amino acids long. Trimming pared 2 bases from V and 3 bases from J, leaving 8 bases between. This CDR3 is CASSLSPDYEQYF. The CDR3, as DNA: TGTGCCAGCAGTTTATCGCCAGACTACGAGCAGTACTTC.

This clone was counted a single time. This chain joins TRBV2 and TRBJ1-2; D remains ambiguous. Between the trimmed V and J ends, which lost 5 bases and 4 bases, there was a span of 11 bases. This CDR3 is 13 amino acids long. The V gene's germline CDR1 is SNHLY and CDR2 FYNNEI. DNA for the CDR3: TGTGCCAGCAGTCGCGCTCTTCCCTATGGCTACACCTTC. This encodes CASSRALPYGYTF. Full variable domain (remainder filled in from reference TRBV2 and TRBJ1-2): EPEVTQTPSHQVTQMGQEVILRCVPISNHLYFYWYRQILGQKVEFLVSFYNNEISEKSEIFDDQFSVERPDGSNFTLKIRSTKLEDSAMYFCASSRALPYGYTFGSGTRLTVV.

The chain links TRBV5-4 to TRBJ2-3; the match to TRBD2 covers 9 bases. This CDR3 is built from 16 residues. With V trimmed by 0 bases and J by 0 bases, 2 bases remained unmatched. The germline gives CDR1 SGHNT, CDR2 YYREEE (reference sequence). CDR3 protein: CASSLGAGGSTDTQYF. CDR3 sequence (DNA): TGTGCCAGCAGCTTGGGAGCGGGGGGAAGCACAGATACGCAGTATTTT.

This clone has a handful of counts. The chain employs TRBV4-3 and TRBJ1-2; the match to TRBD1 covers 7 bases. Trimming removed 0 bases from V and 7 bases from J; junction bases left unmatched: 11. The CDR3 sequence is 16 residues long. CDR1 is LGHNA and CDR2 is YSLEER in the germline V gene. CDR3 coding DNA: TGCGCCAGCAGCCAAGATTTAGGACAGGAAAAGGGTGGCTACACCTTC. This codes for CASSQDLGQEKGGYTF.

This chain connects TRBV27 to TRBJ1-6, with D perhaps TRBD1 (5 bases). V was cut by 0 bases and J by 11 bases, with 8 bases left in between. CDR1 is MNHEY, CDR2 SMNVEV, per germline (reference sequence). This CDR3 is 13 amino acids long. CDR3 nucleotides: TGTGCCAGCAGTTTATCCGGCAGGGCACCCCTCCACTTT. It encodes CASSLSGRAPLHF.

V is TRBV19 and J is TRBJ1-3; D gene ambiguous. V was pared by 2 bases and J by 2 bases, with 10 bases between. CDR1 is LNHDA and CDR2 is SQIVND in the germline V gene (reference sequence). This CDR3 has 15 residues. Here the CDR3 DNA reads TGTGCCAGTAGTATACCAGGTACGGCTGGAAACACCATATATTTT. This codes for CASSIPGTAGNTIYF.

The chain joins TRBV2 to TRBJ1-1, with no clear D. V lost 8 bases, J lost 5 bases, and 18 bases lay in between. CDR3 length: 14 amino acids. In germline, CDR1 is SNHLY, CDR2 FYNNEI. This chain's CDR3 is CASETAGLGTEAFF. CDR3 coding DNA: TGTGCCAGCGAAACGGCGGGCTTAGGTACTGAAGCTTTCTTT.

The rearrangement links TRBV2 to TRBJ2-1; perhaps TRBD1 as D (6 bases). The CDR3 spans 15 residues. Germline V gene lookup returns CDR1 SNHLY and CDR2 FYNNEI. The germline V and J ends were trimmed by 4 bases and 3 bases, with 13 bases remaining between them. CDR3 coding DNA: TGTGCCAGCAGTGCTGCAGGGGTGATCTACAATGAGCAGTTCTTC. It specifies CASSAAGVIYNEQFF.

The chain is built from TRBV7-9 and TRBJ2-5; 9 positions match TRBD2. Germline V CDR1 and CDR2: SEHNR, FQNEAQ (reference sequence). There are 14 residues in the CDR3. The V gene end was trimmed by 1 base and the J gene end by 5 bases; junction bases not matched to a gene: 2. The CDR3 is CASSLGLAAETQYF. The CDR3 bases are TGTGCCAGCAGCTTAGGACTAGCGGCGGAGACCCAGTACTTC.

The chain joins TRBV27 to TRBJ2-7, with 9 bases identical to TRBD2. Germline V gene data show CDR1 as MNHEY and CDR2 as SMNVEV (reference sequence). The CDR3 runs 15 residues. Germline trimming cut 2 bases from V and 2 bases from J; bases unmatched to any gene: 4. This chain's CDR3 is CASSLGGGAPYEQYF. CDR3 sequence (DNA): TGTGCCAGCAGTTTAGGCGGGGGGGCCCCCTACGAGCAGTACTTC.

The chain links TRBV7-9 to TRBJ1-2; D is possibly TRBD1 (6 bases). V shed 5 bases and J shed 6 bases, with 16 bases lying between them. Germline V gene lookup returns CDR1 SEHNR and CDR2 FQNEAQ (reference sequence). The CDR3 is made up of 14 amino acids. In nucleotides, the CDR3 is TGTGCCAGCAGCCCCCTCGCACCAGGGGATGGCTACACCTTC. Its translation: CASSPLAPGDGYTF.

The V and J genes are TRBV3-1 (or the pseudogene TRBV3-2) and TRBJ1-5, with D possibly being TRBD1 (5 bases). CDR3 length: 15 amino acids. Germline V gene data show CDR1 as LGHDT and CDR2 as YNNKEL (reference sequence). V dropped 4 bases and J dropped 1 base, with 11 bases sitting between them. Here the CDR3 DNA reads TGTGCCAGCAGCCCCGGACACGAGAGCAATCAGCCCCAGCATTTT. Its translation: CASSPGHESNQPQHF.

J is TRBJ1-5 and V is TRBV5-6; D remains unclear. V was clipped by 0 bases and J by 1 base, with 8 bases between them. The CDR3 covers 15 residues. CDR1 is SGHDT and CDR2 is YYEEEE in the germline V gene. The CDR3 region is CASSLVGQSNQPQHF. CDR3 DNA sequence: TGTGCCAGCAGCTTGGTTGGGCAGAGCAATCAGCCCCAGCATTTT.

V usage is TRBV2 and J usage is TRBJ2-1, with D hard to call. In germline, CDR1 is SNHLY, CDR2 FYNNEI. CDR3 size: 13 residues. V lost 6 bases and J 0 bases, leaving 6 bases between the germline ends. The CDR3, as DNA: TGTGCCAGCAGGCTCGGCTCCTACAATGAGCAGTTCTTC. Its translation: CASRLGSYNEQFF.

The V gene is TRBV5-1, the J gene TRBJ2-1, with TRBD1 matching over 8 bases. Per germline, CDR1 SGHRS and CDR2 YFSETQ. Germline trimming cut 0 bases from V and 5 bases from J; bases unmatched to any gene: 7. The CDR3 runs to 16 residues. The CDR3 loop reads CASSLGLRTGNNEQFF. CDR3 DNA sequence: TGCGCCAGCAGCTTGGGCCTGCGGACAGGGAACAATGAGCAGTTCTTC.

This chain connects TRBV7-9 to TRBJ2-3; D perhaps matches TRBD2 (7 bases). Germline assignment: CDR1 SEHNR and CDR2 FQNEAQ (reference sequence). This CDR3 is 13 amino acids long. CDR3 region: CATVRGQGDTQYF. The CDR3 DNA sequence: TGTGCGACGGTGCGGGGGCAAGGAGATACGCAGTATTTT.

This chain connects TRBV2 to TRBJ2-7; 7 bases agree with TRBD1. Germline V CDR1 and CDR2: SNHLY, FYNNEI. This CDR3 has 14 residues. J was trimmed by 3 bases and V by 7 bases; bases with no gene match: 9. Here the CDR3 reads CASTQGTALYEQYV. The CDR3 nucleotides read TGTGCCAGCACCCAGGGGACAGCTCTCTACGAGCAGTACGTC.

The rearrangement uses TRBV11-2 and TRBJ2-3, with D possibly matching TRBD2 (6 bases). The CDR3 is made up of 16 amino acids. Germline V gene lookup returns CDR1 SGHAT and CDR2 FQNNGV. With 5 bases removed from V and 6 bases from J, the gap between germline ends came to 21 bases. The CDR3 nucleotides read TGTGCCAGCAGCCCCCAATTTCGAAACCGGGGGGATACGCAGTATTTT. This translates into CASSPQFRNRGDTQYF. Together with reference TRBV11-2 and TRBJ2-3, the CDR3 gives the full variable domain: EAGVAQSPRYKIIEKRQSVAFWCNPISGHATLYWYQQILGQGPKLLIQFQNNGVVDDSQLPKDRFSAERLKGVDSTLKIQPAKLEDSAVYLCASSPQFRNRGDTQYFGPGTRLTVL.

The chain joins TRBV5-1 to TRBJ2-3, with 9 bases matching TRBD2. The CDR3 covers 14 residues. Trimming at V came to 4 bases and at J to 6 bases, leaving 6 bases not matched to a gene. Germline CDR1 reads SGHRS; CDR2 reads YFSETQ. The CDR3 nucleotides read TGCGCCAGCAGCCGCGGGGGGGCTGGGGATACGCAGTATTTT. Translation gives CASSRGGAGDTQYF. Full variable domain (remainder filled in from reference TRBV5-1 and TRBJ2-3): KAGVTQTPRYLIKTRGQQVTLSCSPISGHRSVSWYQQTPGQGLQFLFEYFSETQRNKGNFPGRFSGRQFSNSRSEMNVSTLELGDSALYLCASSRGGAGDTQYFGPGTRLTVL.

The chain is built from TRBV5-1 and TRBJ2-7; no reliable D call. V lost 0 bases to trimming and J lost 0 bases, with 7 bases between them. Germline V lookup: CDR1 SGHRS, CDR2 YFSETQ. The CDR3 totals 14 residues. CDR3 amino acids: CASSLVPSSYEQYF. In nucleotides, the CDR3 is TGCGCCAGCAGCTTGGTACCGAGCTCCTACGAGCAGTACTTC.

This chain links TRBV11-3 with TRBJ2-5; tentatively, D is TRBD1 (5 bases). Between the trimmed V and J ends, which lost 4 bases and 4 bases, there was a span of 13 bases. The length of the CDR3 is 14 residues. CDR1 is SGHNT and CDR2 is YENEEA in the germline V gene. For the CDR3, the DNA is TGTGCCAGCAGCTCAAGGGGTTCTAGAGAGACCCAGTACTTC. It translates to CASSSRGSRETQYF.

This clone was detected a few times. The chain uses TRBV19 and TRBJ1-2; a possible D gene is TRBD1 (6 bases). Trimming stripped 5 bases from V and 5 bases from J, with 18 bases between. The germline CDR1 and CDR2 sequences are LNHDA and SQIVND (reference sequence). CDR3 length: 15 residues. CDR3 nucleotides: TGTGCCAGTAGTCCTAGGACAGTCTATTGGTATGGCTACACCTTC. It specifies CASSPRTVYWYGYTF. Drawing the rest from reference TRBV19 and TRBJ1-2, the complete variable domain is DGGITQSPKYLFRKEGQNVTLSCEQNLNHDAMYWYRQDPGQGLRLIYYSQIVNDFQKGDIAEGYSVSREKKESFPLTVTSAQKNPTAFYLCASSPRTVYWYGYTFGSGTRLTVV.

The V and J genes are TRBV4-2 and TRBJ2-4, with a possible D match to TRBD2 (5 bases). V lost 0 bases to trimming and J lost 8 bases, with 20 bases between them. CDR1 LGHNA and CDR2 YNFKEQ come from the germline V gene. There are 17 residues in the CDR3. This chain's CDR3 is CASSQDGSPGGPHIQYF. The CDR3 nucleotides read TGTGCCAGCAGCCAAGACGGGTCCCCCGGCGGGCCTCACATTCAGTACTTC.

CDR3 loop: CASSEPHLGGYEQYF. CDR3 DNA sequence: TGTGCCAGCAGTGAACCCCACCTCGGGGGCTACGAGCAGTACTTC. The chain uses TRBV6-1 and TRBJ2-7, with D possibly matching TRBD2 (6 bases). The CDR3 has 15 residues. Looked up from germline, CDR1 is MNHNS and CDR2 is SASEGT. V gave up 2 bases and J gave up 3 bases, with 14 bases separating them.

In the case of this clone: A much larger clone sits a single nucleotide away, making a read error possible. The CDR3 DNA reads TGTGCCAGCAGCCGGAGCGGGGGGGCCTACAATGAGCAGTTCTTC. It translates to CASSRSGGAYNEQFF. The gene calls are TRBV14 and TRBJ2-1; the match to TRBD2 covers 10 bases. Losses at the gene ends were 4 bases for V and 2 bases for J; bases not matched to a gene: 2. CDR3 length: 15 amino acids. Germline CDR1 reads SGHDN; CDR2 reads FVKESK. Combining the CDR3 with reference TRBV14 and TRBJ2-1 gives the whole variable domain EAGVTQFPSHSVIEKGQTVTLRCDPISGHDNLYWYRRVMGKEIKFLLHFVKESKQDESGMPNNRFLAERTGGTYSTLKVQPAELEDSGVYFCASSRSGGAYNEQFFGPGTRLTVL.

The chain recombines TRBV28 with TRBJ1-6, with no clear D. Per the germline V gene, CDR1 is MDHEN and CDR2 is SYDVKM. The CDR3 is 18 amino acids. The V gene lost 1 base and the J gene lost 2 bases, with 15 bases spanning the gap. CDR3 sequence reads: CASSLYSPSSAYNSPLHF. CDR3 DNA sequence: TGTGCCAGCAGTTTATATTCCCCATCCAGCGCCTATAATTCACCCCTCCACTTT.